These 2 T cell receptor beta chains originate from one sample sequenced in a study of sequential checkpoint blockade in melanoma. The method was immunoSEQ multiplex PCR; TCRdb's version includes in-frame clones alone and lacks a portion of them. The table lists tens of thousands of clones, approximately 91% of them singletons, with around 15% in the top ten. Treatment: randomized to nivolumab then ipilimumab (arm A) or the reverse (arm B). The source material was CD8+ T cells sorted from blood (inferred from file names), sampled from a patient given nivolumab and ipilimumab in sequence. These receptors all stem from a human donor with melanoma.

This rearrangement joins TRBV7-9 to TRBJ2-7; TRBD1 might be the D (5 bases). V was pared by 5 bases and J by 0 bases, with 11 bases between. Germline assignment: CDR1 SEHNR and CDR2 FQNEAQ (reference sequence). The CDR3 runs 14 residues. The CDR3 region is CASSTDRTSYEQYF. CDR3 DNA: TGTGCCAGCAGCACCGACAGAACCTCCTACGAGCAGTACTTC.

The J gene is TRBJ1-2, the V gene TRBV30; 7 nucleotides line up with TRBD1. The CDR3 has 16 amino acids. The germline V gene encodes CDR1 GTSNPN and CDR2 SVGIG (reference sequence). V dropped 2 bases and J dropped 2; count of bases not matched to a gene: 11. CDR3 in DNA: TGTGCCTGGAGTCCACATTTCGACAGGGTAAACTATGGCTACACCTTC. This translates into CAWSPHFDRVNYGYTF.